A selection of T cell receptor beta chains follows, all from one sample in a study of T-cell reconstitution after alpha-beta-depleted transplantation in children. MiXCR, run by TCRdb on the PCR reads, gives a single entry per CDR3 protein. The data hold a few hundred thousand distinct CDR3 sequences, with just over 7.5% observed a single time. Sequencing was performed on peripheral blood, taken 360 days after TCRalphabeta/CD19-depleted stem cell transplant. The source is a female patient between 2 and 15 years old who had a stem cell transplant for Fanconi anemia, so the T cells may come from the graft donor. The CDR3 runs from the conserved cysteine through the conserved F or W. The D gene is left open where the match is weak. Expanded clones are given a class, and other clones once, few, many or no size at all.

d_call clone_size j_call v_call cdr3_aa cdr3_nt
TRBD2 many TRBJ2-4 TRBV29-1 CSVEGPGLQNIQYF TGCAGCGTTGAAGGTCCGGGACTACAAAACATTCAGTACTTC
- few TRBJ2-7 TRBV24-1 CATSDLLVRGAYEQYF TGTGCCACCAGTGATTTGTTGGTCCGGGGAGCCTACGAGCAGTACTTC
- - TRBJ2-7 TRBV2 CASSGSGPQLRYEQYF TGTGCCAGCAGCGGATCGGGGCCCCAACTCCGTTACGAGCAGTACTTC
- many TRBJ2-3 TRBV5-1 CASSLLGPPDTQYF TGCGCCAGCAGCTTGTTGGGCCCCCCAGATACGCAGTATTTT
- many TRBJ1-2 TRBV3-1 CASSQEIGSASYGYTF TGTGCCAGCAGCCAAGAGATCGGATCGGCCAGCTATGGCTACACCTTC
- few TRBJ2-7 TRBV12-3/TRBV12-4 CASSSQGAGAYEQYF TGTGCCAGCAGCTCCCAAGGGGCCGGAGCCTACGAGCAGTACTTC
TRBD2 many TRBJ2-7 TRBV20-1 CSADTGTSSYEQYF TGCAGTGCTGATACCGGGACTAGCTCTTACGAGCAGTACTTC
TRBD1 - TRBJ2-7 TRBV2 CASRNAGTGGSEQYF TGTGCCAGCAGGAATGCCGGGACAGGGGGCAGCGAGCAGTACTTC
TRBD2 medium-sized TRBJ2-7 TRBV6-2/TRBV6-3 CASSYREESNEQYF TGTGCCAGCAGTTATCGGGAGGAGTCGAACGAGCAGTACTTC
- few TRBJ1-2 TRBV5-1 CASSLVGDPLNGYTF TGCGCCAGCAGCTTGGTTGGGGACCCATTAAATGGCTACACCTTC
- - TRBJ2-5 TRBV6-5 CAIGTYKETQYF TGTGCCATCGGGACGTACAAAGAGACCCAGTACTTC
- few TRBJ2-3 TRBV3-1 CASSQALASDTQYF TGTGCCAGCAGCCAAGCTCTAGCGTCAGATACGCAGTATTTT
- many TRBJ2-1 TRBV29-1 CRASSGGVNEQFF TGCAGGGCAAGCTCCGGAGGGGTCAATGAGCAGTTCTTC
TRBD2 - TRBJ2-3 TRBV11-2 CASSPAPPGLARSTDTQYF TGTGCCAGCAGCCCAGCTCCTCCGGGACTAGCTAGATCCACAGATACGCAGTATTTT
TRBD2 - TRBJ2-7 TRBV6-5 CASSYSGEGIYEQYF TGTGCCAGCAGTTACTCGGGGGAGGGGATATACGAGCAGTACTTC
- - TRBJ2-7 TRBV5-1 CASRIRPGLTQYEQYF TGCGCCAGCAGGATCCGACCGGGACTCACACAATACGAGCAGTACTTC
- many TRBJ2-2 TRBV6-2/TRBV6-3 CASTQRTGARTGELFF TGTGCCAGCACACAACGGACCGGGGCGCGCACCGGGGAGCTGTTTTTT
- - TRBJ1-4 TRBV4-2 CASRSGQPKAHEKLFF TGTGCCAGCCGATCCGGACAGCCCAAGGCACATGAAAAACTGTTTTTT
TRBD1 many TRBJ1-1 TRBV18 CASSPFAGGMNTEAFF TGTGCCAGCTCACCGTTCGCAGGGGGCATGAACACTGAAGCTTTCTTT
- many TRBJ2-6 TRBV5-5 CASSLDGGSGANVLTF TGTGCCAGCAGCCTTGACGGAGGCTCTGGGGCCAACGTCCTGACTTTC
- few TRBJ1-5 TRBV18 CASSLGGERNQPQHF TGTGCCAGCTCCCTAGGAGGGGAACGCAATCAGCCCCAGCATTTT
- few TRBJ2-7 TRBV20-1 CSAVRDTYEQYF TGCAGTGCTGTCCGGGACACCTACGAGCAGTACTTC
- many TRBJ2-1 TRBV20-1 CSARDPGLIGNEQFF TGCAGTGCTAGAGATCCTGGACTCATTGGGAATGAGCAGTTCTTC
- many TRBJ1-1 TRBV12-3/TRBV12-4 CASWGDLRNTEAFF TGTGCCAGCTGGGGAGACTTACGGAACACTGAAGCTTTCTTT
- many TRBJ1-5 TRBV5-1 CASSLVGLRANQPQHF TGCGCCAGCAGCTTGGTTGGGCTCAGGGCCAATCAGCCCCAGCATTTT
- few TRBJ1-2 TRBV28 CASRPLRDKLSYTF TGTGCCAGCAGACCACTACGGGACAAATTGAGCTACACCTTC
TRBD2 - TRBJ2-1 TRBV19 CASSSGDRDEQFF TGTGCCAGTTCCAGCGGGGATCGCGATGAGCAGTTCTTC
- many TRBJ2-1 TRBV5-1 CASSPLLPNEQFF TGCGCCAGCAGCCCCTTACTACCAAATGAGCAGTTCTTC
- many TRBJ2-2 TRBV7-3 CASSYPRVTGELFF TGTGCCAGCAGTTATCCAAGGGTGACCGGGGAGCTGTTTTTT
- few TRBJ2-3 TRBV29-1 CSVVVQTLTDTQYF TGCAGCGTTGTTGTCCAAACCCTCACAGATACGCAGTATTTT
- few TRBJ2-5 TRBV18 CASHPESQRAQYF TGTGCCAGCCATCCCGAATCCCAGAGGGCCCAGTACTTC
- - TRBJ1-3 TRBV4-3 CASSQDLTNSGNTIYF TGCGCCAGCAGCCAAGATCTAACAAACTCTGGAAACACCATATATTTT
- few TRBJ1-4 TRBV27 CASSLLFRTANEKLFF TGTGCCAGCAGTTTACTCTTTCGGACAGCTAATGAAAAACTGTTTTTT
- many TRBJ2-5 TRBV29-1 CSVMGYRDQEIQYF TGCAGCGTTATGGGGTACAGGGATCAAGAGATCCAGTACTTC
- many TRBJ2-1 TRBV4-2 CASSQERSSWQFF TGTGCCAGCAGCCAAGAACGGAGCTCATGGCAGTTCTTC
TRBD2 few TRBJ2-1 TRBV5-1 CASSSGLAGGLGEQFF TGCGCCAGCAGCTCGGGACTAGCGGGGGGGCTGGGTGAGCAGTTCTTC